This entry is about one TCR beta chain. Its specificity is unknown. Produced via immunoSEQ multiplex PCR; TCRdb's table is partial and in-frame only. The repertoire holds hundreds of thousands of clones, roughly 98% seen once, with 0.3% in the top ten. The sample is drawn from a study of shared clonotypes between healthy human individuals. Germline loops: CDR1 SGHRS, CDR2 YFSETQ. The CDR3 is 16 amino acids. Between the trimmed V and J ends, which lost 0 bases and 4 bases, there was a span of 15 bases. Study-wide results and caveats: On the whole, naive subsets had larger estimated richness than memory subsets had.

Naive CD8 cells, CD45RO-negative and positively selected for CCR7, excluded terminally differentiated effector memory CD45RA+ cells. This chain links TRBV5-1 with TRBJ2-3; D possibly corresponds to TRBD2 (6 bases). This clonotype was obtained from a man between 25 and 39 years old in good health. Sample: naive CD8+ T cells sorted from blood. DNA for the CDR3: TGCGCCAGCAGCTTGGCCATAGGAGGGTTTGCAGATACGCAGTATTTT. It codes for CASSLAIGGFADTQYF.